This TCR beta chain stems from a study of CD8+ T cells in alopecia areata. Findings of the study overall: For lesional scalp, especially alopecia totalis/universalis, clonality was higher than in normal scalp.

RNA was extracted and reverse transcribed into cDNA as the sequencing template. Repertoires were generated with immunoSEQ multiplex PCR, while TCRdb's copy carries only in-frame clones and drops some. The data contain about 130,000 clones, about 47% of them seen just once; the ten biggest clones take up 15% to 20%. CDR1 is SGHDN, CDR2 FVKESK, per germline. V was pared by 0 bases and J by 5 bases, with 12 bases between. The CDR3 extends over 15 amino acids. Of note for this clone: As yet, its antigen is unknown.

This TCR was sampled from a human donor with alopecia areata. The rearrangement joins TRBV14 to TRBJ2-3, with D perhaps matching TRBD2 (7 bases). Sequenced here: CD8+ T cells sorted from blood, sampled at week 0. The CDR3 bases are TGTGCCAGCAGCCAAGAGGGGGGGCGTGAAGATACGCAGTATTTT. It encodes CASSQEGGREDTQYF.